The 11 T cell receptor beta chains in this list originate from one sample, sequenced in a study of blood T cell repertoires in COVID-19. Method: immunoSEQ multiplex PCR; TCRdb's copy keeps in-frame clones and lacks some. The sample lists about 70,000 clones; approximately 90% were seen once. The source material was peripheral blood. Every receptor here comes from a woman older than 75 with acute or convalescent COVID-19.

This clone was detected only a few times. The gene calls are TRBV28 and TRBJ1-2; no reliable D call. V lost 5 bases and J 8 bases, leaving 12 bases between the germline ends. Germline V gene sequence: CDR1 MDHEN, CDR2 SYDVKM. The CDR3 is made up of 12 amino acids. The chain's CDR3 is CASSPNELGYTF. CDR3 sequence (DNA): TGTGCCAGCAGTCCCAATGAGCTAGGCTACACCTTC.

This chain uses TRBV5-1 with TRBJ2-2, with TRBD2 matching over 14 bases. V lost 3 bases and J lost 2; bases outside the gene matches: 12. This CDR3 comprises 20 residues. CDR1 SGHRS and CDR2 YFSETQ come from the germline V gene. The CDR3 DNA sequence: TGCGCCAGCAGCTCGGCGATGGGACTAGCGGGGGTTTTAAACACCGGGGAGCTGTTTTTT. This codes for CASSSAMGLAGVLNTGELFF.

The chain links TRBV3-1 (or the pseudogene TRBV3-2) to TRBJ1-5; D is ambiguous. Trimming took 0 bases from V and 0 from J, leaving 6 bases between them. Germline values: CDR1 LGHDT, CDR2 YNNKEL (reference sequence). CDR3 length: 15 residues. CDR3 sequence: CASSQDGLSNQPQHF. The CDR3 DNA is TGTGCCAGCAGCCAAGACGGACTTAGCAATCAGCCCCAGCATTTT.

The CDR3 DNA reads as TGTGCCAGCAGCTTGGGTAGCTCCTATAATTCACCCCTCCACTTT. Its protein is CASSLGSSYNSPLHF. V and J are TRBV5-5 and TRBJ1-6; no clear D. The CDR3 loop spans 15 amino acids. Germline V lookup: CDR1 SGHKS, CDR2 YYEKEE (reference sequence). The V gene lost 0 bases and the J gene lost 0 bases, with 4 bases spanning the gap.

This chain's CDR3 is CASSLAQGSSEKLFF. The DNA of the CDR3 is TGTGCCAGCAGCTTAGCTCAGGGGTCAAGTGAAAAACTGTTTTTT. The chain uses TRBV7-8 and TRBJ1-4; D possibly corresponds to TRBD1 (6 bases). Germline CDR1 SGHVS, CDR2 FQNEAQ. This CDR3 is 15 amino acids long. V was cut by 0 bases and J by 7 bases, with 12 bases left in between.

V usage is TRBV5-1 and J usage is TRBJ1-2; 8 nucleotides agree with TRBD1. The CDR3 is 14 residues long. V shed 4 bases and J 13 bases; nucleotides not matched to a gene: 15. CDR1 is SGHRS, CDR2 YFSETQ, per germline. This chain's CDR3 is CASSQPGQETDRTF. For the CDR3, the DNA is TGCGCCAGCAGCCAACCGGGACAGGAAACCGATCGCACCTTC.

CDR3 protein: CASSQDEGDEAFF. For the CDR3, the DNA is TGTGCCAGCAGCCAAGATGAGGGGGATGAAGCTTTCTTT. V and J are TRBV4-2 and TRBJ1-1, with D perhaps matching TRBD1 (6 bases). This CDR3 has 13 amino acids. Deletions cut 0 bases from V and 7 bases from J, with 9 bases between. Germline-derived CDR1 and CDR2 are LGHNA and YNFKEQ.

The gene calls are TRBV28 and TRBJ2-3; the D gene is possibly TRBD1 (5 bases). Germline CDR1 is MDHEN and CDR2 is SYDVKM. V lost 3 bases to trimming and J lost 2 bases, with 9 bases between them. This CDR3 has 14 amino acids. CDR3: CASSFGHPTDTQYF. For the CDR3, the DNA is TGTGCCAGCAGTTTTGGACACCCCACAGATACGCAGTATTTT. Full variable domain (remainder filled in from reference TRBV28 and TRBJ2-3): DVKVTQSSRYLVKRTGEKVFLECVQDMDHENMFWYRQDPGLGLRLIYFSYDVKMKEKGDIPEGYSVSREKKERFSLILESASTNQTSMYLCASSFGHPTDTQYFGPGTRLTVL.

This clone was found a few times. The rearrangement links TRBV3-1 (or the pseudogene TRBV3-2) to TRBJ2-5; 14 positions match TRBD2. In germline, CDR1 is LGHDT, CDR2 YNNKEL (reference sequence). The CDR3 has 16 amino acids. J lost 5 bases, V lost 4 bases, and 6 bases had no gene match. Here the CDR3 DNA reads TGTGCCAGCAGCCTAAGACTAGCGGGGGGGTCGGAGACCCAGTACTTC. Protein product: CASSLRLAGGSETQYF.

The chain employs TRBV5-1 and TRBJ1-4; D is undetermined. Germline assignment: CDR1 SGHRS and CDR2 YFSETQ. The CDR3 length is 15 residues. V was trimmed by 0 bases and J by 7 bases, leaving 13 bases between them. CDR3 sequence: CASSLGADEREKLFF. Written as DNA, the CDR3 is TGCGCCAGCAGCTTGGGGGCAGACGAACGTGAAAAACTGTTTTTT.

The chain combines TRBV5-4 with TRBJ1-6; D remains unclear. CDR1 SGHNT and CDR2 YYREEE come from the germline V gene (reference sequence). This CDR3 comprises 14 residues. The ends were cut back, 2 bases at V and 7 bases at J, with 10 bases in the middle. The CDR3 reads CASSFWSGNSPLHF. The CDR3 bases are TGTGCCAGCAGCTTTTGGTCGGGGAATTCACCCCTCCACTTT.